These 21 T cell receptor beta chains originate from one sample sequenced in a study of blood T cells in healthy people across ages. Next came a second PCR, run for about 6 to 12 cycles, which used a sample-barcoded 5' primer along with a J-beta primer mix. Each CDR3 protein is one row after TCRdb ran MiXCR on the 5' RACE reads. The sample consists of approximately 780,000 distinct CDR3 sequences, about 26% of them appearing once. The same sample was also studied in work on T cells of mothers and their children.

The specimen was blood. The receptors here all came from a boy younger than 18 in good health.

This clonotype was seen only a few times. The chain couples TRBV12-3 or TRBV12-4 to TRBJ2-1, with D tentatively TRBD2 (6 bases). The J call is doubtful: the DNA matches TRBJ2-7 better. The CDR3 extends over 14 amino acids. CDR3 protein: CASSWGGVSYEQYF. DNA of the CDR3: TGTGCCAGCAGCTGGGGCGGGGTCTCCTACGAGCAGTACTTC.

In this sample, this clonotype turned up once. The CDR3 reads CAWSRAGTGGVKTQYF. CDR3 nucleotides: TGTGCCTGGAGCCGAGCAGGGACAGGGGGAGTGAAGACCCAGTACTTC. The rearrangement uses TRBV30 and TRBJ2-5, with 11 positions matching TRBD1. Per germline, CDR1 GTSNPN and CDR2 SVGIG (reference sequence). The CDR3 runs 16 residues. The V segment lost 3 bases and the J segment 6 bases; nucleotides outside the gene matches: 12.

This clonotype has more than one count but fewer than ten. The genes are TRBV29-1 and TRBJ1-1, with 7 positions matching TRBD1. V lost 5 bases, J lost 1 base, and 4 bases stayed unmatched. The CDR3 contains 13 residues. The germline V gene encodes CDR1 SQVTM and CDR2 ANQGSEA. The CDR3 nucleotides are TGCAGCGTTACCGCAGGGGGGAACACTGAAGCTTTCTTT. Residues: CSVTAGGNTEAFF.

This clonotype was observed a few times. The chain joins TRBV20-1 to TRBJ2-1; D perhaps matches TRBD2 (6 bases). The CDR3 is 13 residues long. Germline V lookup: CDR1 DFQATT, CDR2 SNEGSKA (reference sequence). The CDR3 DNA sequence: TGCAGCTCCCCCGGGGGTACCTACAATGAGCAGTTCTTC. Residues: CSSPGGTYNEQFF.

This clonotype appeared a few times. This rearrangement joins TRBV19 to TRBJ1-1; 8 bases align to TRBD1. The junction had 6 bases not matched to a gene; V was cut back by 3 bases and J by 12 bases. The CDR3 runs to 12 residues. Germline V gene lookup returns CDR1 LNHDA and CDR2 SQIVND (reference sequence). The CDR3 spells CASSIQGARTFF. The CDR3 nucleotides read TGTGCCAGTAGTATTCAGGGGGCTAGAACTTTCTTT.

This clonotype has just a few counts. The CDR3 sequence: CASYDYLIAGGSGNEQFF. The CDR3 DNA reads as TGTGCCAGCTATGACTACCTTATAGCGGGGGGGTCGGGAAATGAGCAGTTCTTC. The V call is TRBV2, the J call TRBJ2-1; 11 positions match TRBD2. The CDR3 loop spans 18 amino acids. The germline V gene has CDR1 SNHLY and CDR2 FYNNEI. With V trimmed by 8 bases and J by 7 bases, 19 bases remained unmatched.

The V and J genes are TRBV12-3 or TRBV12-4 and TRBJ1-3; D is unresolved. CDR3 length: 14 amino acids. Trimming left V 7 bases short and J 3 bases short, with 13 bases between. This CDR3 reads CASIKGGGGNTIYF. CDR3 nucleotides: TGTGCCAGCATCAAAGGAGGAGGTGGAAACACCATATATTTT.

The rearrangement links TRBV6-5 to TRBJ2-1, with D possibly TRBD1 on 6 matching bases. V lost 3 bases to trimming and J lost 5 bases, with 11 bases between them. Germline loops: CDR1 MNHEY, CDR2 SVGAGI. The CDR3 contains 14 residues. CDR3 DNA: TGTGCCAGCAGTTATCACGACAGGCACAATGAGCAGTTCTTC. It specifies CASSYHDRHNEQFF.

The chain joins TRBV9 to TRBJ2-7; possibly TRBD1 for D (6 bases). Germline values: CDR1 SGDLS, CDR2 YYNGEE. The CDR3 contains 11 residues. Between the trimmed V and J ends, which lost 6 bases and 7 bases, there was a span of 11 bases. The CDR3 DNA reads TGTGCCAGCAAACCAGGGGTTGAGCAGTACTTC. This gives the protein CASKPGVEQYF.

This chain uses TRBV11-3 with TRBJ2-5; TRBD2 might be the D (5 bases). The end of the DNA is better explained by TRBJ2-7, so the J call may be wrong. This CDR3 has 14 amino acids. Per the germline V gene, CDR1 is SGHNT and CDR2 is YENEEA. CDR3: CASSLGETGSEQYF. DNA for the CDR3: TGTGCCAGCAGCTTAGGGGAGACGGGTAGCGAGCAGTACTTC.

This clonotype has only a few counts. This chain connects TRBV20-1 to TRBJ1-1, with D hard to call. There are 10 residues in the CDR3. Trimming took off 5 bases at V and 7 bases at J, with 8 bases between the two ends. Germline assignment: CDR1 DFQATT and CDR2 SNEGSKA (reference sequence). The CDR3: CSASSIEAFF. CDR3 nucleotide sequence: TGCAGTGCTTCCTCGATTGAAGCTTTCTTT.

The chain links TRBV5-1 to TRBJ2-4; TRBD1 matches 7 bases. V was pared by 3 bases and J by 4 bases, with 4 bases of the junction left unmatched. CDR3 length: 14 amino acids. Germline CDR1 and CDR2: SGHRS and YFSETQ. The CDR3 loop reads CASSSGTEKNIQYF. CDR3 DNA: TGCGCCAGCAGCTCCGGGACAGAAAAAAACATTCAGTACTTC.

This chain links TRBV3-1 with TRBJ2-5; D gene unclear. Germline lookup yields CDR1 LGHDT and CDR2 YNNKEL (reference sequence). The CDR3 has 14 amino acids. Trimming pared 1 base from V and 5 bases from J, leaving 11 bases between. For the CDR3, the DNA is TGTGCCAGCAGCCAAGGAGTGTACGATGAGACCCAGTACTTC. Translated, it gives CASSQGVYDETQYF.

This clonotype was detected only a few times. The chain couples TRBV3-1 to TRBJ2-5; possibly TRBD2 for D (7 bases). CDR1 is LGHDT, CDR2 YNNKEL, per germline (reference sequence). Trimming took off 4 bases at V and 4 bases at J, with 25 bases between the two ends. CDR3 length equals 18 residues. The CDR3 sequence is CASSPQRGDYLSGETQYF. CDR3 nucleotides: TGTGCCAGCAGCCCCCAGAGGGGGGACTACCTTTCGGGAGAGACCCAGTACTTC.

This rearrangement joins TRBV5-1 to TRBJ2-5; 11 nucleotides line up with TRBD2. This CDR3 spans 18 amino acids. J was trimmed by 1 base and V by 1 base; bases with no gene match: 9. The germline gives CDR1 SGHRS, CDR2 YFSETQ. The CDR3 is CASSLKASGGLLQETQYF. The CDR3, as DNA: TGCGCCAGCAGCTTGAAGGCTAGCGGGGGGTTACTCCAAGAGACCCAGTACTTC.

V and J are TRBV20-1 and TRBJ2-3; a weak D match, TRBD1 (6 bases). Germline V CDR1 and CDR2: DFQATT, SNEGSKA (reference sequence). This CDR3 is 12 amino acids long. Trimming shortened V by 1 base and J by 7 bases, and 9 bases separated the two germline ends. CDR3 sequence (DNA): TGCAGTGCTAGAGGGGACACCTATACGCAGTATTTT. Translation: CSARGDTYTQYF.

This clonotype was observed a handful of times. An end of the junction differs from the germline gene, which may be a read error. The chain joins TRBV5-1 to TRBJ2-7, with a possible D match to TRBD1 (5 bases). Germline CDR1 reads SGHRS; CDR2 reads YFSETQ. The length of the CDR3 is 15 residues. The DNA for the CDR3 is TGCGCCAGTAGCTTGGGGCGTGGGTCAATCCACGAGCAGTACTTC. Protein product: CASSLGRGSIHEQYF.

In this sample, this clonotype turned up a few times. Germline and junction disagree at one end, which may indicate a read error. The rearrangement links TRBV13 to TRBJ2-7, with unresolved D. Looked up from germline, CDR1 is PRHDT and CDR2 is FYEKMQ (reference sequence). The CDR3 consists of 13 residues. In DNA form, the CDR3 reads TGTGCCAGCAGTTTAGGGATCCCCTACGAGCAGTACTTC. Protein sequence: CASSLGIPYEQYF.

The genes are TRBV6-5 and TRBJ1-6; no clear D gene. The germline V gene has CDR1 MNHEY and CDR2 SVGAGI. Trimming left V 2 bases short and J 0 bases short, with 14 bases between. This CDR3 has 18 amino acids. Written as DNA, the CDR3 is TGTGCCAGCAGTTACCTGCCAGGATTATCCTCCTATAATTCACCCCTCCACTTT. This gives the protein CASSYLPGLSSYNSPLHF.

The J gene is TRBJ2-3, the V gene TRBV5-1; perhaps TRBD1 as D (6 bases). Germline CDR1 and CDR2: SGHRS and YFSETQ. V was shortened by 4 bases and J by 4 bases, with 13 bases between the two germline ends. The CDR3 runs to 14 residues. CDR3 in DNA: TGCGCCAGCAGCCAGGGACAAGGAGCAGATACGCAGTATTTT. This encodes CASSQGQGADTQYF. The full variable domain, rest sourced from reference TRBV5-1 and TRBJ2-3, is KAGVTQTPRYLIKTRGQQVTLSCSPISGHRSVSWYQQTPGQGLQFLFEYFSETQRNKGNFPGRFSGRQFSNSRSEMNVSTLELGDSALYLCASSQGQGADTQYFGPGTRLTVL.

The rearrangement joins TRBV11-2 to TRBJ2-7, with a weak D call TRBD2 (5 bases). The CDR3 is 14 amino acids. Germline loops: CDR1 SGHAT, CDR2 FQNNGV. Trimming left V 5 bases short and J 3 bases short, with 14 bases between. DNA of the CDR3: TGTGCCAGCAGCCCGACGGGATTCCTCTACGAGCAGTACTTC. It specifies CASSPTGFLYEQYF. Full variable domain (rest looked up from reference TRBV11-2 and TRBJ2-7): EAGVAQSPRYKIIEKRQSVAFWCNPISGHATLYWYQQILGQGPKLLIQFQNNGVVDDSQLPKDRFSAERLKGVDSTLKIQPAKLEDSAVYLCASSPTGFLYEQYFGPGTRLTVT.